These 27 T cell receptor beta chains were all obtained from the same sample, sequenced in a study of CD8 T cells in Susac syndrome. The RNA input was about 0.45 to 1 ug, and it was reverse transcribed with random hexamers. TCRdb ran MiXCR on the immunoSEQ multiplex PCR reads and lists one entry per CDR3 protein. The table has approximately 130,000 distinct CDR3 sequences, under 95% seen once. Sequencing was performed on CD8+ T cells from PBMCs. These TCRs come from a human donor with multiple sclerosis.

The chain recombines TRBV4-1 with TRBJ2-3, with D maybe TRBD2 (6 bases). V lost 3 bases, J lost 4 bases, and 11 bases lay in between. Germline V gene data show CDR1 as MGHRA and CDR2 as YSYEKL. This CDR3 spans 14 amino acids. DNA for the CDR3: TGCGCCAGCAGCCACGGGACTGGCGCAGATACGCAGTATTTT. Amino acid sequence: CASSHGTGADTQYF.

This chain links TRBV28 with TRBJ2-1; TRBD2 agrees at 12 bases. The CDR3 is 16 residues long. The germline V gene has CDR1 MDHEN and CDR2 SYDVKM. Trimming at V came to 8 bases and at J to 1 base, leaving 6 bases not matched to a gene. CDR3 nucleotide sequence: TGTGCCAGCCGGATGGGGACTAGCGGGTCCTACAATGAGCAGTTCTTC. This gives the protein CASRMGTSGSYNEQFF.

This chain joins TRBV28 and TRBJ2-5; possible D gene TRBD2, 6 bases. CDR1 is MDHEN, CDR2 SYDVKM, per germline. This CDR3 comprises 17 residues. V shed 5 bases and J shed 7 bases, with 26 bases lying between them. In nucleotides, the CDR3 is TGTGCCAGCAGTCCGGGGCGTACCGTAGGGGCCGGGGGGACCCAGTACTTC. Residues: CASSPGRTVGAGGTQYF. The full variable domain, its missing parts supplied by reference TRBV28 and TRBJ2-5, is DVKVTQSSRYLVKRTGEKVFLECVQDMDHENMFWYRQDPGLGLRLIYFSYDVKMKEKGDIPEGYSVSREKKERFSLILESASTNQTSMYLCASSPGRTVGAGGTQYFGPGTRLLVL.

The V call is TRBV27, the J call TRBJ1-1; weak D call: TRBD1 (5 bases). Germline assignment: CDR1 MNHEY and CDR2 SMNVEV (reference sequence). The CDR3 totals 17 residues. Trimming removed 5 bases at V and 4 bases at J, with 23 bases between. The CDR3 is CASSGSEQDPWGTEAFF. The CDR3 bases are TGTGCCAGCAGTGGATCCGAACAGGATCCTTGGGGCACTGAAGCTTTCTTT.

The chain is built from TRBV7-8 and TRBJ1-5, with 8 positions matching TRBD1. This CDR3 is 15 amino acids long. Per the germline V gene, CDR1 is SGHVS and CDR2 is FQNEAQ. V trimming: 5 bases; J trimming: 7 bases; junction bases outside the gene matches: 10. The chain's CDR3 is CASSTLTGEGQPQHF. The DNA of the CDR3 is TGTGCCAGCAGCACATTGACAGGGGAGGGACAGCCCCAGCATTTT.

The rearrangement links TRBV19 to TRBJ1-1; a weak D match, TRBD1 (5 bases). CDR1 is LNHDA, CDR2 SQIVND, per germline (reference sequence). CDR3 size: 13 residues. Deletions cut 7 bases from V and 1 base from J, with 10 bases between. CDR3 region: CASTTGGNTEAFF. CDR3 nucleotide sequence: TGTGCCAGTACCACCGGGGGGAACACTGAAGCTTTCTTT.

The J gene is TRBJ2-7, the V gene TRBV6-5, with D hard to call. Germline-derived CDR1 and CDR2 are MNHEY and SVGAGI. The CDR3 loop spans 14 amino acids. V was pared by 0 bases and J by 0 bases, with 6 bases between. The CDR3 region has the DNA TGTGCCAGCAGTTACTCGACTGCCTCCTACGAGCAGTACTTC. Encoded protein: CASSYSTASYEQYF.

The chain links TRBV6-2 or TRBV6-3 to TRBJ2-7; the match to TRBD1 covers 7 bases. Germline V gives CDR1 MNHEY, CDR2 SVGEGT. CDR3 length: 12 amino acids. Trimming removed 6 bases from V and 6 bases from J; junction bases left unmatched: 5. CDR3 residues: CASSTGDGEQYF. CDR3 in DNA: TGTGCCAGCAGCACAGGGGATGGCGAGCAGTACTTC.

The V call is TRBV30, the J call TRBJ2-2; 11 positions match TRBD2. Germline V lookup: CDR1 GTSNPN, CDR2 SVGIG (reference sequence). The length of the CDR3 is 13 residues. Trimming cost V 7 bases and J 5 bases; bases outside gene matches: 3. CDR3 bases: TGTGCCTTTACTAGCGGGAGAACCGGGGAGCTGTTTTTT. It translates to CAFTSGRTGELFF.

This chain connects TRBV5-6 to TRBJ2-1; possible D gene TRBD2, 5 bases. Trimming took 3 bases from V and 8 from J, leaving 12 bases between them. The CDR3 covers 13 residues. In germline, CDR1 is SGHDT, CDR2 YYEEEE. The DNA for the CDR3 is TGTGCCAGCAGCTCCGGGGTGGATCATGAGCAGTTCTTC. Protein sequence: CASSSGVDHEQFF.

J is TRBJ2-7 and V is TRBV4-3; 7 positions match TRBD1. Trimming cost V 3 bases and J 3 bases; bases outside gene matches: 2. Germline CDR1 is LGHNA and CDR2 is YSLEER. The CDR3 totals 13 residues. CDR3 residues: CASSHGDSYEQYF. In DNA, the CDR3 is TGCGCCAGCAGCCATGGGGACAGCTACGAGCAGTACTTC.

This clonotype showed up just once. V gene TRBV13 combines with J gene TRBJ2-1, with TRBD2 as a possible D gene (7 bases). V was clipped by 5 bases and J by 4 bases, with 18 bases between them. Germline V gene lookup returns CDR1 PRHDT and CDR2 FYEKMQ (reference sequence). The CDR3 is 16 residues long. CDR3: CASSPGGSGAYNEQFF. Written as DNA, the CDR3 is TGTGCCAGCAGCCCTGGGGGCAGCGGGGCATACAATGAGCAGTTCTTC.

The genes are TRBV20-1 and TRBJ2-2; TRBD2 matches at 7 bases. The V segment lost 2 bases and the J segment 5 bases; nucleotides outside the gene matches: 2. CDR1 DFQATT and CDR2 SNEGSKA come from the germline V gene (reference sequence). The length of the CDR3 is 13 residues. As DNA, the CDR3 is TGCAGTGCTAGACTAGCGGATACCGGGGAGCTGTTTTTT. Translating it yields CSARLADTGELFF.

V gene TRBV7-2 combines with J gene TRBJ1-1, with D unresolved. CDR3 size: 15 residues. Germline CDR1 is SGHTA and CDR2 is FQGNSA. V lost 3 bases, J lost 3 bases, and 14 bases lay in between. DNA for the CDR3: TGTGCCAGCAGCTTGGCCATCGGGGAGTACACTGAAGCTTTCTTT. Translating it yields CASSLAIGEYTEAFF.

The rearrangement joins TRBV28 to TRBJ1-2; no firm D call. The V end was cut by 3 bases, the J end by 4 bases, with 12 bases between. The CDR3 has 14 amino acids. CDR1 and CDR2 from the germline V gene are MDHEN and SYDVKM. This chain's CDR3 is CASSFLGQAYGYTF. CDR3 in DNA: TGTGCCAGCAGTTTCTTAGGGCAGGCCTATGGCTACACCTTC.

The chain recombines TRBV12-3 or TRBV12-4 with TRBJ2-1, with 12 bases identical to TRBD2. V dropped 7 bases and J dropped 3; count of bases not matched to a gene: 4. CDR3 length: 15 amino acids. The CDR3 sequence: CASTLAGGLYNEQFF. DNA for the CDR3: TGTGCCAGCACCCTAGCGGGAGGGCTCTACAATGAGCAGTTCTTC.

A remark on this clonotype: Sequence at one end of the junction differs from germline and may be a read error. V usage is TRBV12-3 or TRBV12-4 and J usage is TRBJ1-2; possibly TRBD1 for D (5 bases). The CDR3 has 13 amino acids. CDR3 residues: CASRVEGHYGYTF. CDR3 bases: TGTGCCAGCAGGGTCGAGGGGCACTATGGTTACACCTTC.

This clonotype was recorded once. The chain links TRBV2 to TRBJ2-2, with D unresolved. Trimming took 5 bases from V and 5 from J, leaving 9 bases between them. Germline-derived CDR1 and CDR2 are SNHLY and FYNNEI. The CDR3 totals 13 residues. Here the CDR3 reads CASSILQTGELFF. As DNA, the CDR3 is TGTGCCAGCAGTATTTTACAAACCGGGGAGCTGTTTTTT.

This sequence joins TRBV4-3 and TRBJ2-1, with 7 bases lining up with TRBD2. Germline CDR1 and CDR2: LGHNA and YSLEER. The J segment lost 9 bases and the V segment lost 3 bases, leaving 8 bases of the junction unmatched. The CDR3 covers 14 residues. CDR3 sequence (DNA): TGCGCCAGCAGCCAGAGCCTAGCGGAGCGTGAGCAGTTCTTC. It yields the protein CASSQSLAEREQFF.

This clonotype was counted a single time. The chain carries TRBV29-1 and TRBJ1-1; D unresolved. Germline assignment: CDR1 SQVTM and CDR2 ANQGSEA. Trimming pared 5 bases from V and 6 bases from J, leaving 13 bases between. This CDR3 spans 12 amino acids. CDR3 bases: TGCAGCGTTAACTTAAGGGAGTCTGAAGCTTTCTTT. This translates into CSVNLRESEAFF.

V usage is TRBV5-1 and J usage is TRBJ2-5; no reliable D call. The germline V gene has CDR1 SGHRS and CDR2 YFSETQ. The CDR3 covers 15 residues. V lost 0 bases and J lost 2, with 11 bases in between. The CDR3 DNA is TGCGCCAGCAGCTTGGCCGAACTTGGGCAAGAGACCCAGTACTTC. This translates into CASSLAELGQETQYF.

This chain links TRBV2 with TRBJ2-1; 8 bases are a match to TRBD2. The CDR3 loop spans 15 amino acids. Losses at the gene ends were 1 base for V and 5 bases for J; bases not matched to a gene: 4. Germline lookup yields CDR1 SNHLY and CDR2 FYNNEI. CDR3 DNA: TGTGCCAGCAGTGAAGGGACTAGCTCGAACAATGAGCAGTTCTTC. It is translated as CASSEGTSSNNEQFF. The variable domain in full, with the rest retrieved from reference TRBV2 and TRBJ2-1, is EPEVTQTPSHQVTQMGQEVILRCVPISNHLYFYWYRQILGQKVEFLVSFYNNEISEKSEIFDDQFSVERPDGSNFTLKIRSTKLEDSAMYFCASSEGTSSNNEQFFGPGTRLTVL.

The rearrangement joins TRBV28 to TRBJ1-1, with 8 bases matching TRBD1. Germline CDR1 MDHEN, CDR2 SYDVKM. This CDR3 is 14 amino acids long. V trimming: 6 bases; J trimming: 1 base; junction bases outside the gene matches: 4. Here the CDR3 DNA reads TGTGCCAGCAGCATCAGGGGGCAGAACACTGAAGCTTTCTTT. This codes for CASSIRGQNTEAFF.

The chain combines TRBV5-6 with TRBJ2-1, with 10 bases matching TRBD1. Germline V gives CDR1 SGHDT, CDR2 YYEEEE. The CDR3 runs 16 residues. Losses at the gene ends were 6 bases for V and 5 bases for J; bases not matched to a gene: 11. CDR3 in DNA: TGTGCCAGCACCTGGGAGACAGGGGGCCCTAACAATGAGCAGTTCTTC. It codes for CASTWETGGPNNEQFF.

V gene TRBV5-1 combines with J gene TRBJ2-5, with D maybe TRBD2 (5 bases). V lost 0 bases and J 5 bases, leaving 11 bases between the germline ends. This CDR3 is 14 amino acids long. The germline V gene encodes CDR1 SGHRS and CDR2 YFSETQ. The CDR3 sequence: CASSLGPGVETQYF. In nucleotides, the CDR3 is TGCGCCAGCAGCTTGGGGCCCGGGGTGGAGACCCAGTACTTC. Together with reference TRBV5-1 and TRBJ2-5, the CDR3 gives the full variable domain: KAGVTQTPRYLIKTRGQQVTLSCSPISGHRSVSWYQQTPGQGLQFLFEYFSETQRNKGNFPGRFSGRQFSNSRSEMNVSTLELGDSALYLCASSLGPGVETQYFGPGTRLLVL.

V usage is TRBV28 and J usage is TRBJ2-5; D may be TRBD1 (6 bases). Deletions cut 6 bases from V and 2 bases from J, with 10 bases between. The V gene's germline CDR1 is MDHEN and CDR2 SYDVKM. This CDR3 spans 13 amino acids. The CDR3 sequence: CASRPGQQETQYF. The CDR3 coding sequence is TGTGCCAGCAGACCCGGACAGCAAGAGACCCAGTACTTC. The full variable domain, its missing parts supplied by reference TRBV28 and TRBJ2-5, is DVKVTQSSRYLVKRTGEKVFLECVQDMDHENMFWYRQDPGLGLRLIYFSYDVKMKEKGDIPEGYSVSREKKERFSLILESASTNQTSMYLCASRPGQQETQYFGPGTRLLVL.

The V and J genes are TRBV3-1 and TRBJ2-5, with TRBD2 matching 10 bases. Germline V gene data show CDR1 as LGHDT and CDR2 as YNNKEL (reference sequence). CDR3 length: 19 residues. Trimming took 0 bases from V and 4 from J; bases not matched to a gene: 14. The CDR3 bases are TGTGCCAGCAGCCAAGATATGCGAGCGGGAGGGCAAGACGGAGAGACCCAGTACTTC. Residues: CASSQDMRAGGQDGETQYF.